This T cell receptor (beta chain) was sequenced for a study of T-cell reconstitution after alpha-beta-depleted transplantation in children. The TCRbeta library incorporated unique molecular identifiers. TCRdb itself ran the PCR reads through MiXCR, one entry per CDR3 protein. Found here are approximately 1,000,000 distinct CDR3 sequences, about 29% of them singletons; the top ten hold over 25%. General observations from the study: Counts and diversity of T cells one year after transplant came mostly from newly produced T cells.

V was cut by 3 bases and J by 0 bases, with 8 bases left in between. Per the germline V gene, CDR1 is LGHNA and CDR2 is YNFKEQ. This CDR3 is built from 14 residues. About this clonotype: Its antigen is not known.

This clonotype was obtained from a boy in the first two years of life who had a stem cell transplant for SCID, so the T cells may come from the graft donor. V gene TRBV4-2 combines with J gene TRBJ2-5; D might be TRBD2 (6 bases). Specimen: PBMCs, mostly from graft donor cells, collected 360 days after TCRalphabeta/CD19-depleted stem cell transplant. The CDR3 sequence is CASSHGDYQETQYF. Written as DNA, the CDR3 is TGTGCCAGCAGCCACGGGGACTACCAAGAGACCCAGTACTTC.